A single sample gave rise to the 23 T cell receptor beta chains below, sequenced in a study of blood T cell repertoires in COVID-19. Method: immunoSEQ multiplex PCR; TCRdb's copy keeps in-frame clones and lacks some. Among 200,000 to 250,000 clones listed, roughly 90% were seen once. Sequenced material: peripheral blood. The source of these receptors is a man in his 70s with acute or convalescent COVID-19.

The V call is TRBV29-1, the J call TRBJ2-3; D gene ambiguous. Looked up from germline, CDR1 is SQVTM and CDR2 is ANQGSEA. V dropped 7 bases and J dropped 0 bases, with 11 bases sitting between them. The CDR3 spans 13 residues. DNA of the CDR3: TGCAGCGGAAGACATCCTAGCACAGATACGCAGTATTTT. Encoded protein: CSGRHPSTDTQYF.

This chain links TRBV7-9 with TRBJ2-5; 11 bases line up with TRBD1. The germline gives CDR1 SEHNR, CDR2 FQNEAQ (reference sequence). This CDR3 region has 16 residues. Trimming removed 5 bases from V and 0 bases from J; junction bases left unmatched: 5. The CDR3 region is CASSDRDRGYQETQYF. The CDR3 DNA is TGTGCCAGCAGCGATCGGGACAGGGGGTACCAAGAGACCCAGTACTTC.

The rearrangement joins TRBV9 to TRBJ1-5, with TRBD1 matching 9 bases. The CDR3 is 15 residues long. CDR1 SGDLS and CDR2 YYNGEE come from the germline V gene. Trimming at V came to 2 bases and at J to 4 bases, leaving 4 bases not matched to a gene. DNA of the CDR3: TGTGCCAGCAGCGTTACGGGACAGGGTAATCAGCCCCAGCATTTT. Protein: CASSVTGQGNQPQHF.

This clone was seen just once. The V call is TRBV5-1, the J call TRBJ2-3, with TRBD2 matching 12 bases. The CDR3 length is 19 residues. Germline V gene lookup returns CDR1 SGHRS and CDR2 YFSETQ. J was trimmed by 2 bases and V by 4 bases; bases with no gene match: 14. CDR3 in DNA: TGCGCCAGCAGCCCAGGTCCTAGCGGGAGGGTAGGGGCCACAGATACGCAGTATTTT. It encodes CASSPGPSGRVGATDTQYF.

This rearrangement joins TRBV7-2 to TRBJ1-1; the D gene is possibly TRBD1 (5 bases). The CDR3 is 15 residues long. With 2 bases removed from V and 3 bases from J, the gap between germline ends came to 13 bases. CDR1 is SGHTA, CDR2 FQGNSA, per germline. The CDR3 loop reads CASSLSRVAHTEAFF. As DNA, the CDR3 is TGTGCCAGCAGCTTATCCAGGGTAGCCCACACTGAAGCTTTCTTT.

V and J are TRBV7-2 and TRBJ2-7, with 7 bases lining up with TRBD2. The germline gives CDR1 SGHTA, CDR2 FQGNSA. Unmatched junction bases numbered 10, after V lost 3 bases and J lost 2 bases. CDR3 length: 16 amino acids. The CDR3 region is CASSFPIGGSPYEQYF. Here the CDR3 DNA reads TGTGCCAGCAGCTTCCCCATTGGCGGGAGCCCCTACGAGCAGTACTTC.

This sequence joins TRBV5-1 and TRBJ1-2, with D maybe TRBD1 (6 bases). The V end was cut by 4 bases, the J end by 6 bases, with 22 bases between. The CDR3 runs to 16 residues. Per the germline V gene, CDR1 is SGHRS and CDR2 is YFSETQ. The CDR3 sequence: CASSPTSVWTAHGYTF. The CDR3 DNA follows: TGCGCCAGCAGCCCAACCTCAGTATGGACAGCTCATGGCTACACCTTC.

J is TRBJ1-1 and V is TRBV27, with D uncertain. V was shortened by 3 bases and J by 4 bases, with 9 bases between the two germline ends. CDR1 MNHEY and CDR2 SMNVEV come from the germline V gene (reference sequence). This CDR3 spans 13 amino acids. The CDR3 DNA follows: TGTGCCAGCAGTTTCCGGGGTGGCACTGAAGCTTTCTTT. It encodes CASSFRGGTEAFF.

About this clone: In the same sample, other DNA sequences code for this CDR3. The chain carries TRBV6-6 and TRBJ1-5; no firm D call. The germline V gene encodes CDR1 MNHNY and CDR2 SVGAGI (reference sequence). Trimming left V 4 bases short and J 3 bases short, with 7 bases between. The CDR3 runs to 13 residues. CDR3 in amino acids: CASSLQNNQPQHF. For the CDR3, the DNA is TGTGCCAGCAGTTTACAGAACAATCAGCCCCAGCATTTT.

The CDR3 reads CASSQGRGRETQYF. CDR3 DNA: TGCGCCAGCAGCCAAGGGCGGGGGAGGGAGACCCAGTACTTC. This rearrangement joins TRBV4-3 to TRBJ2-5, with 7 bases that match TRBD2. The CDR3 runs to 14 residues. The germline gives CDR1 LGHNA, CDR2 YSLEER. V was clipped by 1 base and J by 5 bases; unmatched bases: 4.

The chain joins TRBV27 to TRBJ2-1; TRBD2 might be the D (5 bases). The CDR3 has 14 amino acids. CDR1 MNHEY and CDR2 SMNVEV come from the germline V gene (reference sequence). The ends were cut back, 3 bases at V and 6 bases at J, with 12 bases in the middle. The CDR3 bases are TGTGCCAGCAGTTTGCGTGGGAGACGCAATGAGCAGTTCTTC. As protein: CASSLRGRRNEQFF.

The V gene is TRBV28, the J gene TRBJ1-6; D might be TRBD1 (5 bases). Germline V gene lookup returns CDR1 MDHEN and CDR2 SYDVKM. Trimming took 6 bases from V and 4 from J, leaving 10 bases between them. This CDR3 region has 14 residues. The CDR3 reads CASRLTDYNSPLHF. The CDR3 nucleotides read TGTGCCAGCAGGTTGACAGATTATAATTCACCCCTCCACTTT.

The chain uses TRBV28 and TRBJ2-7, with 7 bases identical to TRBD1. The J segment lost 2 bases and the V segment lost 8 bases, leaving 6 bases of the junction unmatched. The CDR3 contains 13 residues. Germline V gene lookup returns CDR1 MDHEN and CDR2 SYDVKM. In DNA form, the CDR3 reads TGTGCCAGCCGGGACAGCACAACCTACGAGCAGTACTTC. Amino acids: CASRDSTTYEQYF.

This chain uses TRBV28 with TRBJ2-5; TRBD2 matches at 8 bases. Germline CDR1 and CDR2: MDHEN and SYDVKM. Trimming removed 10 bases from V and 4 bases from J; junction bases left unmatched: 5. This CDR3 is 12 amino acids long. CDR3 sequence: CATGGARETQYF. The CDR3 DNA is TGTGCCACGGGGGGGGCAAGAGAGACCCAGTACTTC.

The chain combines TRBV7-2 with TRBJ2-7; D is possibly TRBD2 (5 bases). Germline V lookup: CDR1 SGHTA, CDR2 FQGNSA. This CDR3 contains 15 residues. V gave up 0 bases and J gave up 7 bases, with 16 bases separating them. The CDR3: CASSLAAALVAEQYF. The CDR3 DNA reads TGTGCCAGCAGCTTAGCTGCGGCCCTGGTAGCGGAGCAGTACTTC.

The chain is built from TRBV19 and TRBJ1-1; 8 bases are a match to TRBD1. V was pared by 4 bases and J by 1 base, with 11 bases of the junction left unmatched. Germline lookup yields CDR1 LNHDA and CDR2 SQIVND (reference sequence). This CDR3 is 17 amino acids long. CDR3 bases: TGTGCCAGTAGTAAGAGGACAGGGACCTATAAGAACACTGAAGCTTTCTTT. It is translated as CASSKRTGTYKNTEAFF.

With respect to this clone: The same CDR3 also results from other DNA sequences found in this sample. The chain combines TRBV28 with TRBJ2-6, with D possibly being TRBD1 (6 bases). The CDR3 sequence is 15 residues long. V lost 5 bases to trimming and J lost 0 bases, with 8 bases between them. The V gene's germline CDR1 is MDHEN and CDR2 SYDVKM. The CDR3 region is CASSTGTSGANVLTF. In DNA, the CDR3 is TGTGCCAGCAGTACAGGGACCTCTGGGGCCAACGTCCTGACTTTC.

This chain joins TRBV19 and TRBJ2-3, with D possibly matching TRBD2 (6 bases). The V gene lost 5 bases and the J gene lost 2 bases, with 11 bases spanning the gap. CDR3 size: 14 residues. CDR1 LNHDA and CDR2 SQIVND come from the germline V gene (reference sequence). The CDR3 loop is CASSRGRPTDTQYF. CDR3 nucleotides: TGTGCCAGTAGTCGAGGGAGGCCCACAGATACGCAGTATTTT.

J is TRBJ1-1 and V is TRBV5-1; unclear D gene. The CDR3 is made up of 13 amino acids. V was shortened by 5 bases and J by 1 base, with 9 bases between the two germline ends. Germline lookup yields CDR1 SGHRS and CDR2 YFSETQ. The CDR3 sequence: CASRLDGNTEAFF. CDR3 DNA: TGCGCCAGCAGGCTAGACGGGAACACTGAAGCTTTCTTT.

The chain joins TRBV7-3 to TRBJ2-5, with D maybe TRBD2 (5 bases). The CDR3 runs to 13 residues. Germline CDR1 is SGHTA and CDR2 is FQGTGA. V shed 1 base and J shed 4 bases, with 7 bases lying between them. CDR3 region: CASSLRERETQYF. The CDR3 DNA follows: TGTGCCAGCAGCTTAAGGGAGAGAGAGACCCAGTACTTC.

V gene TRBV2 combines with J gene TRBJ2-1, with 11 bases aligning to TRBD2. Germline lookup yields CDR1 SNHLY and CDR2 FYNNEI. CDR3 length equals 15 residues. The junction had 9 bases not matched to a gene; V was cut back by 4 bases and J by 10 bases. CDR3 DNA: TGTGCCAGCAGTGGGGGTAGCGGGAGGGCAGGGGAGCAGTTCTTC. Translating gives CASSGGSGRAGEQFF.

The chain is built from TRBV15 and TRBJ2-7, with 12 positions matching TRBD1. This CDR3 has 18 amino acids. Germline CDR1 and CDR2: LNHNV and YYDKDF (reference sequence). V dropped 6 bases and J dropped 4; count of bases not matched to a gene: 16. The CDR3 bases are TGTGCCACCAGACCCCAGGGGAGCCGGGACAGGGGGCATTACGAGCAGTACTTC. It yields the protein CATRPQGSRDRGHYEQYF. The full variable domain, its missing parts supplied by reference TRBV15 and TRBJ2-7, is DAMVIQNPRYQVTQFGKPVTLSCSQTLNHNVMYWYQQKSSQAPKLLFHYYDKDFNNEADTPDNFQSRRPNTSFCFLDIRSPGLGDTAMYLCATRPQGSRDRGHYEQYFGPGTRLTVT.

This chain joins TRBV7-9 and TRBJ2-7; a weak D match, TRBD2 (5 bases). V lost 2 bases and J lost 0, with 11 bases in between. Germline V gene lookup returns CDR1 SEHNR and CDR2 FQNEAQ (reference sequence). This CDR3 contains 15 residues. CDR3 nucleotide sequence: TGTGCCAGCAGCTTAAGAAGCGGATACTCCTACGAGCAGTACTTC. Translated: CASSLRSGYSYEQYF.